A single sample gave rise to the 15 T cell receptor beta chains below, sequenced in a study of T-cell reconstitution after alpha-beta-depleted transplantation in children. The TCRbeta library was prepared with unique molecular identifiers. TCRdb processed the PCR reads anew with MiXCR; each CDR3 protein has one entry. Of 65,000 to 85,000 distinct CDR3 sequences detected, around 9.9% appear once; the ten largest clones hold roughly 13%. The input for sequencing was PBMCs, taken before TCRalphabeta/CD19-depleted stem cell transplant. The source is a boy aged 5-17 years with acute myeloid leukemia, due to receive a stem cell transplant.

In this sample, this clonotype turned up a few times. The rearrangement uses TRBV12-3 or TRBV12-4 and TRBJ1-1, with 8 nucleotides matching TRBD1. The V gene end was trimmed by 6 bases and the J gene end by 3 bases; junction bases not matched to a gene: 18. This CDR3 region has 18 residues. The CDR3 loop is CASRLSGQGLGVDTEAFF. CDR3 coding DNA: TGTGCCAGCAGACTGTCCGGACAGGGTCTAGGGGTGGACACTGAAGCTTTCTTT.

This clonotype came up many times. V gene TRBV29-1 combines with J gene TRBJ1-2, with a weak D call TRBD1 (6 bases). This CDR3 has 12 residues. Germline-derived CDR1 and CDR2 are SQVTM and ANQGSEA. V lost 4 bases to trimming and J lost 3 bases, with 9 bases between them. In DNA form, the CDR3 reads TGCAGCGTTGTGAGACAGGACTATGGCTACACCTTC. Translated: CSVVRQDYGYTF.

This clonotype appeared many times. V is TRBV6-2 or TRBV6-3 and J is TRBJ1-2; 9 bases fit TRBD1. The ends lost 2 bases at V and 1 base at J; junction bases unmatched: 2. Germline values: CDR1 MNHEY, CDR2 SVGEGT. This CDR3 region has 15 residues. CDR3 bases: TGTGCCAGCAGTTACGGGACAGGGCGTAACTATGGCTACACCTTC. Its protein is CASSYGTGRNYGYTF.

This chain uses TRBV10-2 with TRBJ2-1; TRBD2 matches at 8 bases. Germline V lookup: CDR1 WSHSY, CDR2 SAAADI. Trimming removed 7 bases from V and 8 bases from J; junction bases left unmatched: 7. This CDR3 is built from 13 residues. The CDR3: CASTSGSTDEQFF. CDR3 sequence (DNA): TGCGCCAGCACCAGCGGGAGTACCGATGAGCAGTTCTTC.

The table lists this clonotype with many counts. The chain combines TRBV11-1 with TRBJ2-3; TRBD2 aligns across 10 bases. Losses at the gene ends were 5 bases for V and 0 bases for J; bases not matched to a gene: 11. This CDR3 region has 18 residues. Germline V lookup: CDR1 SGHAT, CDR2 FQDESV (reference sequence). CDR3 residues: CASSPLGLASASTDTQYF. For the CDR3, the DNA is TGTGCCAGCAGCCCGCTGGGACTAGCGTCGGCTAGCACAGATACGCAGTATTTT.

This clonotype has at least ten counts. V is TRBV12-3 or TRBV12-4 and J is TRBJ1-2, with a tentative D call TRBD1 (6 bases). V was cut by 5 bases and J by 7 bases, with 11 bases left in between. The CDR3 has 12 amino acids. The CDR3 nucleotides are TGTGCCAGCAGTCAGGGGCCCCTTGGCTACACCTTC. Amino acids: CASSQGPLGYTF.

This clonotype came up many times. The chain is built from TRBV3-1 and TRBJ2-2; TRBD2 aligns across 9 bases. Losses at the gene ends were 1 base for V and 2 bases for J; bases not matched to a gene: 14. Germline V gene sequence: CDR1 LGHDT, CDR2 YNNKEL (reference sequence). CDR3 length: 20 residues. The CDR3 DNA follows: TGTGCCAGCAGCCAAGGGGATCGGCTAGCGGGGATCGTTAACACCGGGGAGCTGTTTTTT. It yields the protein CASSQGDRLAGIVNTGELFF.

The table lists this clonotype with many counts. The genes are TRBV20-1 and TRBJ1-1; D is unresolved. CDR1 is DFQATT, CDR2 SNEGSKA, per germline (reference sequence). This CDR3 is built from 12 residues. V dropped 7 bases and J dropped 0 bases, with 9 bases sitting between them. The chain's CDR3 is CSVVPLNTEAFF. The CDR3 DNA reads as TGCAGTGTGGTCCCGTTGAACACTGAAGCTTTCTTT.

This clonotype has ten or more counts. The genes are TRBV4-2 and TRBJ1-5; D gene ambiguous. This CDR3 region has 18 residues. The germline V gene has CDR1 LGHNA and CDR2 YNFKEQ. Trimming took 0 bases from V and 2 from J, leaving 17 bases between them. This CDR3 is CASSQETGLPGGNQPQHF. For the CDR3, the DNA is TGTGCCAGCAGCCAAGAAACTGGCCTCCCCGGGGGCAATCAGCCCCAGCATTTT.

This clonotype was seen many times. The V call is TRBV11-2, the J call TRBJ2-7, with D maybe TRBD2 (6 bases). Between the trimmed V and J ends, which lost 3 bases and 2 bases, there was a span of 11 bases. The CDR3 runs 14 residues. Germline CDR1 is SGHAT and CDR2 is FQNNGV. The DNA of the CDR3 is TGTGCCAGCAGCTTCACGGCGGGGACCTACGAGCAGTACGTC. Its translation: CASSFTAGTYEQYV.

In this sample, this clonotype turned up a few times. The chain couples TRBV12-3 or TRBV12-4 to TRBJ1-2; D is unclear. The CDR3 contains 14 residues. V was cut by 0 bases and J by 4 bases, with 9 bases left in between. The CDR3: CASSLAAGRYGYTF. For the CDR3, the DNA is TGTGCCAGCAGTTTAGCGGCGGGTCGCTATGGCTACACCTTC.

This clonotype was recorded at least ten times. This chain links TRBV20-1 with TRBJ1-1; D is unresolved. This CDR3 is built from 12 residues. V dropped 5 bases and J dropped 0 bases, with 7 bases sitting between them. The germline CDR1 and CDR2 sequences are DFQATT and SNEGSKA (reference sequence). CDR3 protein: CSAPDMNTEAFF. DNA for the CDR3: TGCAGTGCTCCCGATATGAACACTGAAGCTTTCTTT.

This clonotype was seen many times. This rearrangement joins TRBV7-2 to TRBJ1-1; D call uncertain. Trimming took off 2 bases at V and 10 bases at J, with 11 bases between the two ends. Germline V lookup: CDR1 SGHTA, CDR2 FQGNSA. The CDR3 loop spans 12 amino acids. In DNA, the CDR3 is TGTGCCAGCAGCTTATACAAGGGCTCAGCTTTCTTT. Residues: CASSLYKGSAFF.

This clonotype has ten or more counts. The J gene is TRBJ1-1, the V gene TRBV4-1; 7 bases are a match to TRBD1. With 5 bases clipped from V and 6 bases from J, the junction kept 12 bases outside the gene matches. Germline assignment: CDR1 MGHRA and CDR2 YSYEKL. CDR3 length: 15 amino acids. The CDR3 DNA reads TGCGCCAGCAGCTCCTTAAAGGGCAGGGGGTCTGAAGCTTTCTTT. This encodes CASSSLKGRGSEAFF.

This clonotype was counted ten times or more. This chain uses TRBV12-3 or TRBV12-4 with TRBJ1-2, with unresolved D. Trimming removed 5 bases at V and 4 bases at J, with 11 bases between. CDR3 length: 13 residues. The CDR3 DNA reads as TGTGCCAGCAGTATAACTGAGTCCTATGGCTACACCTTC. Translated, it gives CASSITESYGYTF.